There are a few counts of the clone carrying this T cell receptor beta chain. Its specificity is unknown. This record belongs to a study of shared clonotypes between healthy human individuals. Study-level background: There were three CD4 naive, three CD4 memory, two CD8 naive and one CD8 memory plates per donor. Notes on the study in general: Estimated richness was generally greater in naive than memory subsets.

CD45RO-negative cells were positively selected for CCR7, leaving out terminally differentiated effector memory CD45RA+ cells. Each replicate PCR on the sorted subsets used roughly 210 ng DNA (roughly 27,000 T cell genomes). The method was immunoSEQ multiplex PCR; TCRdb's version includes in-frame clones alone and lacks a portion of them. In the table there are approximately 1.9 million clones, approximately 92% of which are singletons. The V gene lost 3 bases and the J gene lost 6 bases, with 5 bases spanning the gap. CDR1 and CDR2 from the germline V gene are SGHDN and FVKESK. This CDR3 has 12 residues.

This chain connects TRBV14 to TRBJ2-2; D is undetermined. Sample: naive CD8+ T cells from PBMCs. The sequence came from a man younger than 35 in good health. Some clones in this sample may be carry-over from other donors' samples. The CDR3 reads CASSQWAGELFF. Here the CDR3 DNA reads TGTGCCAGCAGCCAGTGGGCCGGGGAGCTGTTTTTT. Full variable domain (rest looked up from reference TRBV14 and TRBJ2-2): EAGVTQFPSHSVIEKGQTVTLRCDPISGHDNLYWYRRVMGKEIKFLLHFVKESKQDESGMPNNRFLAERTGGTYSTLKVQPAELEDSGVYFCASSQWAGELFFGEGSRLTVL.